Listed here are 25 T cell receptor beta chains from one sample, sequenced in a study of blood T cell repertoires in COVID-19. The table came from immunoSEQ multiplex PCR; TCRdb's copy has only in-frame clones and leaves some out. The table has approximately 300,000 clones, around nine tenths seen once. Sequencing was carried out using peripheral blood. The source of these receptors is a man in his forties or fifties with acute or convalescent COVID-19.

The chain has TRBV19 and TRBJ1-5; 11 bases map to TRBD1. Losses at the gene ends were 6 bases for V and 0 bases for J; bases not matched to a gene: 1. The length of the CDR3 is 15 residues. Germline V gives CDR1 LNHDA, CDR2 SQIVND (reference sequence). The DNA of the CDR3 is TGTGCCAGTAGGGACAGGGGGCCTAGCAATCAGCCCCAGCATTTT. Translating it yields CASRDRGPSNQPQHF.

The genes are TRBV29-1 and TRBJ2-7, with a tentative D call TRBD1 (6 bases). Germline V gene sequence: CDR1 SQVTM, CDR2 ANQGSEA. V was pared by 4 bases and J by 6 bases, with 16 bases between. The CDR3 contains 13 residues. The CDR3 nucleotides read TGCAGCGTTGGCCTCCGGGGACACGGCGAGCAGTACTTC. As protein: CSVGLRGHGEQYF.

As regards this clone: Distinct nucleotide sequences in the sample also encode this CDR3. The chain links TRBV5-1 to TRBJ1-1, with 11 positions matching TRBD1. CDR1 SGHRS and CDR2 YFSETQ come from the germline V gene. The CDR3 covers 15 residues. The trim removed 0 bases at V and 4 bases at J, leaving 2 bases unmatched. In DNA form, the CDR3 reads TGCGCCAGCAGCTTGGACGGGACAGGGGGCACTGAAGCTTTCTTT. As protein: CASSLDGTGGTEAFF.

The rearrangement links TRBV6-5 to TRBJ1-2, with 9 nucleotides matching TRBD1. Germline values: CDR1 MNHEY, CDR2 SVGAGI. This CDR3 spans 13 amino acids. V dropped 4 bases and J dropped 6; count of bases not matched to a gene: 3. The DNA for the CDR3 is TGTGCCAGCAGTTTTAGGACAGGGGATGGCTACACCTTC. Translating it yields CASSFRTGDGYTF.

V is TRBV18 and J is TRBJ2-1; a weak D match, TRBD2 (6 bases). The germline V gene has CDR1 KGHSH and CDR2 LQKENI. This CDR3 has 15 residues. V lost 2 bases, J lost 1 base, and 9 bases lay in between. CDR3 nucleotide sequence: TGTGCCAGCTCACCAGCGGGAACATCCTACAATGAGCAGTTCTTC. Its translation is CASSPAGTSYNEQFF.

This rearrangement joins TRBV7-8 to TRBJ2-7, with D maybe TRBD2 (5 bases). Germline V gene data show CDR1 as SGHVS and CDR2 as FQNEAQ. V lost 1 base and J lost 5, with 15 bases in between. CDR3 length: 15 amino acids. Here the CDR3 reads CASSLVLDPGDEQYF. In nucleotides, the CDR3 is TGTGCCAGCAGCTTAGTTCTGGACCCCGGGGACGAGCAGTACTTC.

This rearrangement joins TRBV3-1 (or the pseudogene TRBV3-2) to TRBJ2-2; no reliable D call. The V gene lost 0 bases and the J gene lost 5 bases, with 13 bases spanning the gap. CDR3 length: 16 amino acids. Germline V gives CDR1 LGHDT, CDR2 YNNKEL (reference sequence). The CDR3 DNA is TGTGCCAGCAGCCAAGATGAGAATAGTGGTACCGGGGAGCTGTTTTTT. It specifies CASSQDENSGTGELFF.

The gene calls are TRBV7-9 and TRBJ1-1; TRBD1 might be the D (6 bases). Germline CDR1 and CDR2: SEHNR and FQNEAQ (reference sequence). Trimming removed 6 bases at V and 1 base at J, with 24 bases between. The CDR3 spans 18 residues. The CDR3 spells CASRLNIKTGEENTEAFF. The CDR3 DNA reads TGTGCCAGCAGATTAAATATTAAGACAGGAGAGGAGAACACTGAAGCTTTCTTT.

This chain joins TRBV7-6 and TRBJ1-3; D may be TRBD1 (6 bases). Trimming left V 5 bases short and J 3 bases short, with 17 bases between. The CDR3 has 16 residues. Germline V CDR1 and CDR2: SGHVS, FNYEAQ. CDR3 sequence: CASSLIPGAGGNTIYF. CDR3 nucleotides: TGTGCCAGCAGCCTCATCCCAGGGGCGGGTGGAAACACCATATATTTT.

The chain uses TRBV19 and TRBJ1-4; D is unclear. Germline V gene sequence: CDR1 LNHDA, CDR2 SQIVND (reference sequence). This CDR3 is 15 amino acids long. V was clipped by 4 bases and J by 0 bases, with 9 bases between them. CDR3 coding DNA: TGTGCCAGTAGTAAGTACAGATCAACTAATGAAAAACTGTTTTTT. Encoded protein: CASSKYRSTNEKLFF. Using reference TRBV19 and TRBJ1-4 for the parts outside the CDR3, the full variable domain is DGGITQSPKYLFRKEGQNVTLSCEQNLNHDAMYWYRQDPGQGLRLIYYSQIVNDFQKGDIAEGYSVSREKKESFPLTVTSAQKNPTAFYLCASSKYRSTNEKLFFGSGTQLSVL.

The V gene is TRBV2, the J gene TRBJ2-3; unclear D gene. The CDR3 is made up of 12 amino acids. V was cut by 5 bases and J by 2 bases, with 5 bases left in between. Germline CDR1 reads SNHLY; CDR2 reads FYNNEI. The CDR3 sequence: CASSPPTDTQYF. Here the CDR3 DNA reads TGTGCCAGCAGTCCTCCCACAGATACGCAGTATTTT.

This clone occurred once. The J gene is TRBJ2-3, the V gene TRBV7-9, with 7 bases fitting TRBD1. The V gene end was trimmed by 5 bases and the J gene end by 0 bases; junction bases not matched to a gene: 5. The CDR3 consists of 15 residues. Per germline, CDR1 SEHNR and CDR2 FQNEAQ (reference sequence). CDR3 region: CASSPGTASTDTQYF. In DNA form, the CDR3 reads TGTGCCAGCAGCCCGGGGACAGCTAGCACAGATACGCAGTATTTT.

The chain recombines TRBV14 with TRBJ1-2; D is unclear. V lost 7 bases, J lost 1 base, and 10 bases lay in between. The CDR3 consists of 13 residues. Germline lookup yields CDR1 SGHDN and CDR2 FVKESK. The CDR3 DNA reads TGTGCCAGCATTGAGGTCTTTAACTATGGCTACACCTTC. Encoded protein: CASIEVFNYGYTF.

V and J are TRBV10-2 and TRBJ2-1; TRBD2 agrees at 16 bases. Trimming cost V 6 bases and J 0 bases; bases outside gene matches: 11. The V gene's germline CDR1 is WSHSY and CDR2 SAAADI. This CDR3 is built from 20 residues. The CDR3 DNA sequence: TGCGCCAGCAGAAAACCGGGACTAGCGGGGGGGCTTAGCTCCTACAATGAGCAGTTCTTC. It yields the protein CASRKPGLAGGLSSYNEQFF.

The DNA for the CDR3 is TGTGCCAGCAGTTTGGGGACAGGGGTTAACAATGAGCAGTTCTTC. Translation: CASSLGTGVNNEQFF. V and J are TRBV6-6 and TRBJ2-1, with 10 positions matching TRBD1. Germline V gives CDR1 MNHNY, CDR2 SVGAGI (reference sequence). The trim removed 4 bases at V and 5 bases at J, leaving 5 bases unmatched. The CDR3 sequence is 15 residues long.

V gene TRBV24-1 combines with J gene TRBJ2-5; D uncertain. Germline V gene data show CDR1 as KGHDR and CDR2 as SFDVKD. The V end was cut by 4 bases, the J end by 9 bases, with 11 bases between. CDR3 length: 12 amino acids. The DNA for the CDR3 is TGTGCCACCAGTGACTCATCTAGAGCCCAGTACTTC. Its protein is CATSDSSRAQYF.

This chain links TRBV6-4 with TRBJ1-2; possible D gene TRBD1, 6 bases. The germline gives CDR1 MRHNA, CDR2 SNTAGT. The CDR3 extends over 13 amino acids. The V end was cut by 3 bases, the J end by 8 bases, with 13 bases between. CDR3 in DNA: TGTGCCAGCAGTGAGCGGGGGCTTCAGGGCTACACCTTC. It specifies CASSERGLQGYTF.

The chain couples TRBV3-1 (or the pseudogene TRBV3-2) to TRBJ1-2, with 8 bases that match TRBD1. Germline loops: CDR1 LGHDT, CDR2 YNNKEL (reference sequence). V lost 1 base and J lost 4; bases outside the gene matches: 8. CDR3 length: 16 residues. The CDR3 nucleotides read TGTGCCAGCAGCCAAGGGAACCAGGGGGCATTCTATGGCTACACCTTC. It encodes CASSQGNQGAFYGYTF.

The CDR3, as DNA: TGTGCCAGTAGTCCCGGTCGGGGGAGTAATATCGGGTATGGCTACACCTTC. Its protein is CASSPGRGSNIGYGYTF. V usage is TRBV19 and J usage is TRBJ1-2, with D possibly TRBD1 on 5 matching bases. CDR1 and CDR2 from the germline V gene are LNHDA and SQIVND (reference sequence). The length of the CDR3 is 17 residues. V gave up 5 bases and J gave up 5 bases, with 24 bases separating them.

DNA of the CDR3: TGTGCCAGCAGTTTCATGGCCTCGCGGTCACCCCTCCACTTT. Translation gives CASSFMASRSPLHF. This chain joins TRBV27 and TRBJ1-6; D gene ambiguous. Per germline, CDR1 MNHEY and CDR2 SMNVEV (reference sequence). The CDR3 sequence is 14 residues long. Trimming took 3 bases from V and 10 from J, leaving 13 bases between them.

The chain uses TRBV5-6 and TRBJ1-2; a weak D match, TRBD1 (5 bases). Trimming took off 4 bases at V and 1 base at J, with 14 bases between the two ends. Germline V lookup: CDR1 SGHDT, CDR2 YYEEEE. CDR3 length equals 15 residues. CDR3 amino acids: CASSTVGVNNYGYTF. The CDR3 bases are TGTGCCAGCAGCACAGTAGGGGTAAATAACTATGGCTACACCTTC. Using reference TRBV5-6 and TRBJ1-2 for the parts outside the CDR3, the full variable domain is DAGVTQSPTHLIKTRGQQVTLRCSPKSGHDTVSWYQQALGQGPQFIFQYYEEEERQRGNFPDRFSGHQFPNYSSELNVNALLLGDSALYLCASSTVGVNNYGYTFGSGTRLTVV.

V and J are TRBV7-9 and TRBJ1-3, with 7 bases that match TRBD1. V lost 5 bases to trimming and J lost 4 bases; unmatched junction nucleotides: 5. This CDR3 region has 14 residues. Germline lookup yields CDR1 SEHNR and CDR2 FQNEAQ (reference sequence). CDR3 amino acids: CASSHRTGGNTIYF. CDR3 sequence (DNA): TGTGCCAGCAGCCACCGGACAGGAGGAAACACCATATATTTT.

With regard to this clone: Other DNA sequences from this sample encode an identical CDR3 as well. This chain uses TRBV6-5 with TRBJ1-5; D is possibly TRBD1 (6 bases). Germline-derived CDR1 and CDR2 are MNHEY and SVGAGI. The CDR3 extends over 13 amino acids. Trimming pared 7 bases from V and 0 bases from J, leaving 7 bases between. Here the CDR3 reads CASKGDSNQPQHF. The DNA of the CDR3 is TGTGCCAGCAAGGGGGATAGCAATCAGCCCCAGCATTTT.

This clone appeared once. The V and J genes are TRBV30 and TRBJ1-6; tentatively, D is TRBD1 (5 bases). With 2 bases removed from V and 9 bases from J, the gap between germline ends came to 11 bases. The CDR3 has 13 residues. Germline assignment: CDR1 GTSNPN and CDR2 SVGIG (reference sequence). The CDR3 DNA is TGTGCCTGGAGTCAGGGTGTGAGTTCACCCCTCCACTTT. Translating gives CAWSQGVSSPLHF.

V is TRBV14 and J is TRBJ1-2; 7 nucleotides agree with TRBD1. Looked up from germline, CDR1 is SGHDN and CDR2 is FVKESK. The length of the CDR3 is 15 residues. The V and J ends lost 8 bases and 7 bases, in that order; junction bases with no gene match: 16. CDR3 in amino acids: CASSWDRNFPTGYTF. CDR3 nucleotide sequence: TGTGCCAGCTCTTGGGACAGAAATTTTCCGACTGGCTACACCTTC.